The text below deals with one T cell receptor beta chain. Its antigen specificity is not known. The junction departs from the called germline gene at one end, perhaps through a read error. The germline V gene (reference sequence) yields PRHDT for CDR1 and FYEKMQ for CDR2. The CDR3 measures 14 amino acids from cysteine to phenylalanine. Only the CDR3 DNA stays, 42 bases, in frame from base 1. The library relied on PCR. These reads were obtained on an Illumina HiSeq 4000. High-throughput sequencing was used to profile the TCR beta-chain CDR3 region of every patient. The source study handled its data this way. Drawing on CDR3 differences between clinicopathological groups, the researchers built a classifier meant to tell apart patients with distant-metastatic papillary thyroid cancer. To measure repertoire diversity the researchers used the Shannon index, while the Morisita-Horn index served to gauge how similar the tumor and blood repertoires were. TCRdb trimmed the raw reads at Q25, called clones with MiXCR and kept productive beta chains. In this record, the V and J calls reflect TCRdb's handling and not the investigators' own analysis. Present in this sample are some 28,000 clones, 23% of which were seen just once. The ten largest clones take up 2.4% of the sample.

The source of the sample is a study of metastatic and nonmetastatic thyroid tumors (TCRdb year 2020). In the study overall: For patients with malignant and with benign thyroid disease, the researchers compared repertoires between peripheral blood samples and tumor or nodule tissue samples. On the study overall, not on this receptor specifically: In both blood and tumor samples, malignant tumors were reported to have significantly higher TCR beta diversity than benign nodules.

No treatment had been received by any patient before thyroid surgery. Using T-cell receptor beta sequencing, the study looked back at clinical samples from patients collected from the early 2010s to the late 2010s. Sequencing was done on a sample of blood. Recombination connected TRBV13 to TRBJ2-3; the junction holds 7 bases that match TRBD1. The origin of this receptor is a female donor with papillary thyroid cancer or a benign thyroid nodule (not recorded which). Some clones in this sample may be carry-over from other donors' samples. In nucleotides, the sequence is TGTGCCAACAGCACGACAGGGAGCTCAGATACGCAGTATTTT. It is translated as CANSTTGSSDTQYF.